The 9 T cell receptor beta chains below were found in one sample sequenced in a study of blood T cells in healthy people across ages. Primers used in a second PCR of about 7 to 11 cycles were a sample-barcoded 5' primer and a J-beta primer mix. TCRdb ran MiXCR on the 5' RACE reads and lists one entry per CDR3 protein. The sample carries roughly 800,000 distinct CDR3 sequences, 35% to 40% recorded once. The sample taken for sequencing was blood. The origin of the receptors is a man between 18 and 35 years old in good health.

This clonotype was found many times. This chain connects TRBV5-6 to TRBJ2-3; no definite D call. Germline V gives CDR1 SGHDT, CDR2 YYEEEE. Trimming removed 4 bases from V and 4 bases from J, with 16 bases in between. There are 15 residues in the CDR3. The CDR3: CASSIQNRAPDTQYF. CDR3 DNA: TGTGCCAGCAGCATACAGAACCGGGCCCCAGATACGCAGTATTTT. The variable domain in full, completed from reference TRBV5-6 and TRBJ2-3, reads DAGVTQSPTHLIKTRGQQVTLRCSPKSGHDTVSWYQQALGQGPQFIFQYYEEEERQRGNFPDRFSGHQFPNYSSELNVNALLLGDSALYLCASSIQNRAPDTQYFGPGTRLTVL.

The rearrangement links TRBV12-3 or TRBV12-4 to TRBJ2-3; D is unresolved. Between the trimmed V and J ends, which lost 1 base and 15 bases, there was a span of 17 bases. CDR3 length: 13 residues. The CDR3, as DNA: TGTGCCAGCAGTTTAGTGACAACAGATATGCAATATTTT. It specifies CASSLVTTDMQYF.

This chain joins TRBV7-2 and TRBJ2-3, with TRBD2 matching 8 bases. Germline CDR1 and CDR2: SGHTA and FQGNSA. The CDR3 runs to 14 residues. The ends lost 4 bases at V and 4 bases at J; junction bases unmatched: 4. CDR3 nucleotide sequence: TGTGCCAGCAGCTCGGGAGGGAAGGCAGATACGCAGTATTTT. This translates into CASSSGGKADTQYF.

The J gene is TRBJ1-1, the V gene TRBV7-9, with a weak D call TRBD1 (5 bases). V lost 5 bases to trimming and J lost 1 base, with 14 bases between them. This CDR3 is built from 15 residues. Germline loops: CDR1 SEHNR, CDR2 FQNEAQ (reference sequence). The CDR3 spells CASSPPGPSNTEAFF. In nucleotides, the CDR3 is TGTGCCAGCAGCCCACCGGGACCGTCGAACACTGAAGCTTTCTTT.

This clonotype was recorded a few times. This sequence joins TRBV20-1 and TRBJ1-1, with TRBD1 identical over 8 bases. The CDR3 totals 14 residues. Germline V gene data show CDR1 as DFQATT and CDR2 as SNEGSKA (reference sequence). V trimming: 6 bases; J trimming: 2 bases; junction bases outside the gene matches: 8. CDR3 coding DNA: TGCAGTGCCCAGATGGGACAGGTAAACACTGAAGCTTTCTTT. Translated: CSAQMGQVNTEAFF.

The chain carries TRBV7-2 and TRBJ1-2; perhaps TRBD1 as D (6 bases). Per the germline V gene, CDR1 is SGHTA and CDR2 is FQGNSA. The V and J ends lost 0 bases and 8 bases respectively, with 10 bases between them. The CDR3 is 13 residues long. DNA of the CDR3: TGTGCCAGCAGCTTAGCTCAGGGGCGGGGCTACACCTTC. This translates into CASSLAQGRGYTF.

This chain uses TRBV30 with TRBJ2-3; perhaps TRBD1 as D (6 bases). Deletions cut 2 bases from V and 2 bases from J, with 11 bases between. This CDR3 has 14 amino acids. Germline V gene sequence: CDR1 GTSNPN, CDR2 SVGIG (reference sequence). Here the CDR3 reads CAWSFEGDTDTQYF. In DNA, the CDR3 is TGTGCCTGGAGTTTCGAGGGGGACACAGATACGCAGTATTTT.

The CDR3 DNA sequence: TGCAGTGCTAGAGATCTAGACACATCGACAGTGAGCTATGGCTACACCTTC. Translation: CSARDLDTSTVSYGYTF. V usage is TRBV20-1 and J usage is TRBJ1-2; TRBD1 might be the D (5 bases). CDR3 length: 17 residues. Trimming stripped 0 bases from V and 4 bases from J, with 21 bases between. Germline V gives CDR1 DFQATT, CDR2 SNEGSKA (reference sequence).

This clonotype showed up just a few times. The chain links TRBV6-2 or TRBV6-3 to TRBJ2-3; 7 positions agree with TRBD2. Looked up from germline, CDR1 is MNHEY and CDR2 is SVGEGT. This CDR3 is 16 amino acids long. Trimming cost V 5 bases and J 2 bases; bases outside gene matches: 10. The CDR3 sequence: CASSPRLAGPTDTQYF. For the CDR3, the DNA is TGTGCCAGCAGTCCAAGACTAGCAGGCCCCACAGATACGCAGTATTTT.